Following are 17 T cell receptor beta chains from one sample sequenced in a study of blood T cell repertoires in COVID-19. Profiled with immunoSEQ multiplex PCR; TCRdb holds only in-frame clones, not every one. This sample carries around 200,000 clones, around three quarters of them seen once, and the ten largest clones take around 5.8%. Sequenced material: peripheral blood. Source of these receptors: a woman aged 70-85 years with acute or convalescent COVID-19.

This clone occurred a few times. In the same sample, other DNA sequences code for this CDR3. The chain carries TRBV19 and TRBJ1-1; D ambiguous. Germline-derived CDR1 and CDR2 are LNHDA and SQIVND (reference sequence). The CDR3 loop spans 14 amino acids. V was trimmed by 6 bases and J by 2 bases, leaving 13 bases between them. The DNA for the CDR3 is TGTGCCAGTAGCAAAAGGGAGGGAAACACTGAAGCTTTCTTT. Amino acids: CASSKREGNTEAFF.

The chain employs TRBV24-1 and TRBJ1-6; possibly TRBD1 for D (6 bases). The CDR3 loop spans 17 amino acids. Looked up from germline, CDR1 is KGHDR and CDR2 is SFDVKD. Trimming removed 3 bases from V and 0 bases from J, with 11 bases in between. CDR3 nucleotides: TGTGCCACCAGTGATAAACAGGGCAGCTCCTATAATTCACCCCTCCACTTT. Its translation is CATSDKQGSSYNSPLHF.

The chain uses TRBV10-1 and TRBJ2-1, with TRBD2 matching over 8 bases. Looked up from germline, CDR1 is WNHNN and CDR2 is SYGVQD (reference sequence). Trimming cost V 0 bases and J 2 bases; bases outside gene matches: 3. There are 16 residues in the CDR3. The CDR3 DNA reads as TGCGCCAGCAGTGAGTCTCTAGCGGGTACCTACAATGAGCAGTTCTTC. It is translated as CASSESLAGTYNEQFF.

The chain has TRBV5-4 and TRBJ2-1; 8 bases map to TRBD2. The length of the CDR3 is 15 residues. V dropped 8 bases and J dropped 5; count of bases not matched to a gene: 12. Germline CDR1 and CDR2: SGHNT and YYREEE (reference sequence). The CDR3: CASKAGVSINNEQFF. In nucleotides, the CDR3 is TGTGCCAGTAAAGCGGGAGTGTCTATCAACAATGAGCAGTTCTTC.

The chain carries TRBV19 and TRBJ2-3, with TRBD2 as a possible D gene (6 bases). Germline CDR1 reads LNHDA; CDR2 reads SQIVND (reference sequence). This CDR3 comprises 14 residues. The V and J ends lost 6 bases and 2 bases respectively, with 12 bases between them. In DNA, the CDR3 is TGTGCCAGTAGACTGGCGGGAACCACAGATACGCAGTATTTT. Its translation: CASRLAGTTDTQYF.

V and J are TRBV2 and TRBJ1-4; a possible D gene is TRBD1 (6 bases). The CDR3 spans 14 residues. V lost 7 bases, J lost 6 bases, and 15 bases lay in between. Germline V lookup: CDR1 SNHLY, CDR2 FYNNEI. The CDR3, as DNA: TGTGCCAGCACTATCGCCCAGGGGTATGAAAAACTGTTTTTT. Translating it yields CASTIAQGYEKLFF.

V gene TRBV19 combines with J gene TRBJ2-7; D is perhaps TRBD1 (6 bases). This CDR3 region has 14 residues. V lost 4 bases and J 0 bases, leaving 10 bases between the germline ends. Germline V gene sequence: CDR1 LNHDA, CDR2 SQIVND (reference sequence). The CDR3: CASSTGQHSYEQYF. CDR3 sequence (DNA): TGTGCCAGTAGTACCGGACAGCACTCCTACGAGCAGTACTTC.

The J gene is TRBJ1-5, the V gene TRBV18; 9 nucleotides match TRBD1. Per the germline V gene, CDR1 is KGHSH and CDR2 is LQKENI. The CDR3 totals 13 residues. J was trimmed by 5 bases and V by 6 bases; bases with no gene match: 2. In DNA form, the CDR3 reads TGTGCCAGCTCCTGGGACAGGGATCAGCCCCAGCATTTT. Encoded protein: CASSWDRDQPQHF.

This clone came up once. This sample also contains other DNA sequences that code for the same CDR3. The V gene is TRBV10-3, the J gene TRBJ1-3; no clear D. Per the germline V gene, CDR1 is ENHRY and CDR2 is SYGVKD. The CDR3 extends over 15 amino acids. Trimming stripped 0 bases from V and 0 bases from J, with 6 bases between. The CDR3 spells CAISESGSSGNTIYF. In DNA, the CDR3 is TGTGCCATCAGTGAGTCTGGTAGCTCTGGAAACACCATATATTTT.

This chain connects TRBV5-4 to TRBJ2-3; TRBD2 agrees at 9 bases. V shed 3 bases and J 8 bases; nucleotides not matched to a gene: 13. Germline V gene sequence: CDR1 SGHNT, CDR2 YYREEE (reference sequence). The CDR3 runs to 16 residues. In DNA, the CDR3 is TGTGCCAGCAGCTCGATAGGGACTAGCCTTGTGGTTACGCAGTATTTT. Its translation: CASSSIGTSLVVTQYF.

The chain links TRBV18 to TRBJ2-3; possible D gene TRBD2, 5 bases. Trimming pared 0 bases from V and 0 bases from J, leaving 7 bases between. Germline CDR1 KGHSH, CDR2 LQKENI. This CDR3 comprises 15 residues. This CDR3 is CASSPPSGSTDTQYF. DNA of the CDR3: TGTGCCAGCTCACCACCCTCGGGGAGCACAGATACGCAGTATTTT.

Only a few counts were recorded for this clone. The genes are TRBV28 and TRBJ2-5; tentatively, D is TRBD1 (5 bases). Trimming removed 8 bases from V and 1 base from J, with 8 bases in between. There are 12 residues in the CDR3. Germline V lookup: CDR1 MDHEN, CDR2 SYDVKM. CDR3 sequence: CASGATQETQYF. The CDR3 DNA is TGTGCCAGCGGGGCCACCCAAGAGACCCAGTACTTC.

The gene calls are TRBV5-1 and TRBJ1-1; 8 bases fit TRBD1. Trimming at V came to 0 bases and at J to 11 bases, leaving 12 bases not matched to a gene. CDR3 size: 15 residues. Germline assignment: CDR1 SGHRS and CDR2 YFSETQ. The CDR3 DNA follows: TGCGCCAGCAGCTTGGGCCCAGGGGGCGGGGTAAGGGCTTTCTTT. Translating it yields CASSLGPGGGVRAFF.

The CDR3 DNA follows: TGTGCCTGGAGTGTACCGCGGGAGAGTGGCACAGATACGCAGTATTTT. As protein: CAWSVPRESGTDTQYF. This chain connects TRBV30 to TRBJ2-3; TRBD2 matches at 7 bases. The CDR3 length is 16 residues. Per germline, CDR1 GTSNPN and CDR2 SVGIG (reference sequence). V lost 0 bases to trimming and J lost 1 base; unmatched junction nucleotides: 7.

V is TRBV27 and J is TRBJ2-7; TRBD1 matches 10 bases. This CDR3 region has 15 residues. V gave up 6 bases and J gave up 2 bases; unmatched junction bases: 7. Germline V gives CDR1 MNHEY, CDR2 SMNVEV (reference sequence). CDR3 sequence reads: CASSRDRGKTYEQYF. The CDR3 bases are TGTGCCAGCAGCCGGGACAGGGGAAAGACCTACGAGCAGTACTTC.

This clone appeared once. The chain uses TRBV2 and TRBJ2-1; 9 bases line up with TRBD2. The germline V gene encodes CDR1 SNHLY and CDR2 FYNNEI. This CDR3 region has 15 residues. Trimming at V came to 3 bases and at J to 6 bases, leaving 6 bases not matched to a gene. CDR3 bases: TGTGCCAGCAGTGATCGAGCGGGAGGTGGCAATGAGCAGTTCTTC. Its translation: CASSDRAGGGNEQFF. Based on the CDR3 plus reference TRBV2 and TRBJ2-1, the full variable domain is EPEVTQTPSHQVTQMGQEVILRCVPISNHLYFYWYRQILGQKVEFLVSFYNNEISEKSEIFDDQFSVERPDGSNFTLKIRSTKLEDSAMYFCASSDRAGGGNEQFFGPGTRLTVL.

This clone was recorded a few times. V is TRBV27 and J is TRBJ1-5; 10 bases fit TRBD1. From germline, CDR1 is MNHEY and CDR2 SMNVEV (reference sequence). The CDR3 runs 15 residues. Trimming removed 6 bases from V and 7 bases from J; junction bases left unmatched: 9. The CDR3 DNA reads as TGTGCCAGCAGCAAGACAGGGGGCGCGGGGCAGCCCCAGCATTTT. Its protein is CASSKTGGAGQPQHF.